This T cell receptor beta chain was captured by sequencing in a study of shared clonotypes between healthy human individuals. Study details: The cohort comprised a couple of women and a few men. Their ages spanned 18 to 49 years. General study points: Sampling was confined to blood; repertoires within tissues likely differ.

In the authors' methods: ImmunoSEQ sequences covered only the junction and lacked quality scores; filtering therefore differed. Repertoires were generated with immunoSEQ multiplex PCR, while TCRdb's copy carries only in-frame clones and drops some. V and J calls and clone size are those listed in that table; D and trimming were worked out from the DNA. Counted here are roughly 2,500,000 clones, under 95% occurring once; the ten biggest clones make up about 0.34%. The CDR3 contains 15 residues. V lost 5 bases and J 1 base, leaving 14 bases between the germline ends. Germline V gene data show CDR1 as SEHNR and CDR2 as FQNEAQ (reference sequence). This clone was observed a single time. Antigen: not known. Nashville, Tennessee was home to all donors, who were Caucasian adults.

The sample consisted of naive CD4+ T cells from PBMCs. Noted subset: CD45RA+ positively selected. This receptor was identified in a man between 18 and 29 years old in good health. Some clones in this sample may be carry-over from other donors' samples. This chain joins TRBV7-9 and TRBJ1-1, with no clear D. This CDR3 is CASSPFGVGNTEAFF. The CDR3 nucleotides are TGTGCCAGCAGCCCTTTTGGGGTGGGGAACACTGAAGCTTTCTTT.